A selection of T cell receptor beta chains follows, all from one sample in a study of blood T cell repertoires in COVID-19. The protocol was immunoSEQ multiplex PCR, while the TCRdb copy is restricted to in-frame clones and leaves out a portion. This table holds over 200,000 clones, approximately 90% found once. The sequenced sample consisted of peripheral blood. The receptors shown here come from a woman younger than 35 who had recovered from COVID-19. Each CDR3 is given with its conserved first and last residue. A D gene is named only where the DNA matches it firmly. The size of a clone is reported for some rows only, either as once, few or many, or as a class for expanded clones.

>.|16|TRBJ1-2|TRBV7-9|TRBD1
TGTGCCAGCAGCTCTTTTCCGGGACAGGGAAGCTATGGCTACACCTTC
CASSSFPGQGSYGYTF
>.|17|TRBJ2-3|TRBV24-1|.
TGTGCCACCAGTGATACCGTGCAGGCCCTTGGGACAGATACGCAGTATTTT
CATSDTVQALGTDTQYF
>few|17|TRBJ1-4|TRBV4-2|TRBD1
TGTGCCAGCAGCCAAGATCTCGATCGGGACAGGGGAGAAAAACTGTTTTTT
CASSQDLDRDRGEKLFF
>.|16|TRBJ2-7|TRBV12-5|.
TGTGCCCGACAAGGCGGCGGGGTCGGAACTCTGTCCGAGCAGTACTTC
CARQGGGVGTLSEQYF
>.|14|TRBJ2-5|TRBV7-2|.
TGTGCCAGCAGCTTAGGGACTCCGCGGGAGACCCAGTACTTC
CASSLGTPRETQYF
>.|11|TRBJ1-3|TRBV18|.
TGTGCCAGCTCAAAGCGAAACACCATATATTTT
CASSKRNTIYF
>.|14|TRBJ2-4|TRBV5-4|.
TGTGCCAGCAGCCTCCAGGGGCTTCCAAACATTCAGTACTTC
CASSLQGLPNIQYF
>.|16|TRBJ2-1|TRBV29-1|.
TGCAGCGTTGAAATTCCGCTGGGGAGCTCCTACAATGAGCAGTTCTTC
CSVEIPLGSSYNEQFF
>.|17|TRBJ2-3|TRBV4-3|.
TGCGCCAGCAGCCAAGATCTTACGGGAGCGAGCACAGATACGCAGTATTTT
CASSQDLTGASTDTQYF
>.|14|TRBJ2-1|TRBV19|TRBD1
TGTGCCAGTAGTAGGGACAGGAAAGGCGATGAGCAGTTCTTC
CASSRDRKGDEQFF
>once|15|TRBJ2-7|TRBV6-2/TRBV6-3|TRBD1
TGTGCCAGCAGTAGAACGACAGGGGGACGGTACGAGCAGTACTTC
CASSRTTGGRYEQYF
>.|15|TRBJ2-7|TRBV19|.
TGTGCCAGTAGTATAAGACTCCAACTTTCCTACGAGCAGTACTTC
CASSIRLQLSYEQYF
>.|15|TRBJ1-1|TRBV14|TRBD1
TGTGCCAGCAGCCATGGGACAGGGGTTGCCACTGAAGCTTTCTTT
CASSHGTGVATEAFF
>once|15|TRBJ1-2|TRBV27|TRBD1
TGTGCCAGCAGTTTATCGGGTACCGGGACAGCTGGCTACACCTTC
CASSLSGTGTAGYTF
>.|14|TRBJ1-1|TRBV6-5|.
TGTGCCAGCAGTCGGGACTTAAGGAACACTGAAGCTTTCTTT
CASSRDLRNTEAFF
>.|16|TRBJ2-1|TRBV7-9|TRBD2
TGTGCCAGCAGCCCGCGTGGGGGGCGACTAGCGGGTGAGCAGTTCTTC
CASSPRGGRLAGEQFF
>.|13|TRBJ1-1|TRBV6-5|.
TGTGCCAGCAGGCCTATAATGAACACTGAAGCTTTCTTT
CASRPIMNTEAFF
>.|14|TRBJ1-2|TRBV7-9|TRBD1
TGTGCCAGCAGCTTACAGGGGGCGGTGAACGGCTACACCTTC
CASSLQGAVNGYTF
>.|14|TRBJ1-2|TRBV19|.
TGTGCCAGTAGGACCCCGGGTGGGAGTTATGGCTACACCTTC
CASRTPGGSYGYTF